The next 24 T cell receptor beta chains were all read from a single sample in a study of cytomegalovirus exposure and HLA in healthy donors (dated by TCRdb to about 2017). Preparation of the library involved the immunoSEQ multiplex PCR assay. A mixture of 60 forward primers for TCR Vbeta segments and 13 reverse primers for TCR Jbeta segments was used in the multiplex PCR. TCRdb retrieved this table from immuneACCESS and kept in-frame rearrangements only. Not all clones are present; in checked studies, unresolved V genes account for under half, and no reason is known for the remainder. The table for this sample lists 200,000 to 300,000 clones; over 75% of them were counted only once. 0.45% to 0.5% of the sample comes from the top ten. Sequences were obtained from PBMCs. The receptors derive from a boy between 10 and 17 years old in good health and CMV-seronegative.

The sample holds one count of this clone. The chain joins TRBV7-9 to TRBJ1-5; 11 bases are a match to TRBD1. Germline lookup yields CDR1 SEHNR and CDR2 FQNEAQ (reference sequence). This CDR3 has 17 residues. Trimming removed 5 bases from V and 2 bases from J; junction bases left unmatched: 8. The CDR3 region has the DNA TGTGCCAGCAGCAAGGACAGGGGGCGGGGGGGCAATCAGCCCCAGCATTTT. Translating gives CASSKDRGRGGNQPQHF.

This clone was counted only a few times. The rearrangement links TRBV6-5 to TRBJ2-2; TRBD2 is a possible D gene (5 bases). The CDR3 totals 12 residues. CDR1 MNHEY and CDR2 SVGAGI come from the germline V gene. The germline V and J ends were trimmed by 6 bases and 7 bases, with 9 bases remaining between them. The CDR3 here is CASRSGYGELFF. Written as DNA, the CDR3 is TGTGCCAGCAGATCGGGGTACGGGGAGCTGTTTTTT.

The CDR3, as DNA: TGTGCCAGCAGCCAAGTGGAACTATTCAACTATGGCTACACCTTC. Translation gives CASSQVELFNYGYTF. The gene calls are TRBV4-2 and TRBJ1-2, with D unclear. V was clipped by 1 base and J by 2 bases, with 11 bases between them. There are 15 residues in the CDR3. The germline gives CDR1 LGHNA, CDR2 YNFKEQ.

The chain joins TRBV30 to TRBJ2-3, with D possibly being TRBD1 (6 bases). From germline, CDR1 is GTSNPN and CDR2 SVGIG (reference sequence). There are 15 residues in the CDR3. With 2 bases removed from V and 6 bases from J, the gap between germline ends came to 18 bases. CDR3: CAWSRSLGALDTQYF. CDR3 coding DNA: TGTGCCTGGAGTCGATCCTTGGGGGCCCTGGATACGCAGTATTTT.

CDR3: CASRPQGYSGNTIYF. CDR3 coding DNA: TGCGCCAGCAGGCCGCAGGGGTACTCTGGAAACACCATATATTTT. V is TRBV5-1 and J is TRBJ1-3; tentatively, D is TRBD1 (6 bases). The CDR3 is made up of 15 amino acids. The V gene's germline CDR1 is SGHRS and CDR2 YFSETQ. V lost 5 bases, J lost 0 bases, and 12 bases lay in between.

Here the CDR3 reads CASSWQGSSYNSPLHF. The CDR3 bases are TGTGCCAGCAGCTGGCAGGGTAGCTCCTATAATTCACCCCTCCACTTT. This chain uses TRBV7-2 with TRBJ1-6; a possible D gene is TRBD1 (5 bases). CDR1 SGHTA and CDR2 FQGNSA come from the germline V gene. V was clipped by 4 bases and J by 0 bases, with 10 bases between them. The CDR3 has 16 residues.

The chain couples TRBV29-1 to TRBJ1-4, with TRBD1 identical over 7 bases. The V gene end was trimmed by 0 bases and the J gene end by 0 bases; junction bases not matched to a gene: 25. Germline V gene lookup returns CDR1 SQVTM and CDR2 ANQGSEA. CDR3 size: 23 residues. The CDR3 sequence: CSVEELLPLLGQEHYATNEKLFF. The CDR3 DNA reads as TGCAGCGTTGAAGAATTACTCCCATTATTAGGACAGGAACACTATGCAACTAATGAAAAACTGTTTTTT.

V usage is TRBV19 and J usage is TRBJ1-2; 7 positions agree with TRBD1. V was pared by 4 bases and J by 5 bases, with 1 base of the junction left unmatched. Germline assignment: CDR1 LNHDA and CDR2 SQIVND (reference sequence). The CDR3 has 12 amino acids. CDR3 nucleotide sequence: TGTGCCAGTAGTAACAGGGGATATGGCTACACCTTC. It codes for CASSNRGYGYTF.

This clone was observed a handful of times. The chain uses TRBV27 and TRBJ2-5; D perhaps matches TRBD2 (6 bases). Trimming removed 2 bases at V and 3 bases at J, with 22 bases between. This CDR3 is built from 18 residues. Germline-derived CDR1 and CDR2 are MNHEY and SMNVEV (reference sequence). CDR3 residues: CASSLIRGSRPVEETQYF. The CDR3 DNA sequence: TGTGCCAGCAGTTTAATCCGGGGGTCTCGTCCCGTAGAAGAGACCCAGTACTTC.

This clone was seen only a few times. V usage is TRBV5-4 and J usage is TRBJ1-2, with no clear D. This CDR3 is 14 amino acids long. V lost 4 bases to trimming and J lost 4 bases, with 14 bases between them. Germline V gene sequence: CDR1 SGHNT, CDR2 YYREEE (reference sequence). As DNA, the CDR3 is TGTGCCAGCAGCGGCCGGACGGGAGGCTATGGCTACACCTTC. Translating gives CASSGRTGGYGYTF.

This clone was observed a single time. The J gene is TRBJ1-2, the V gene TRBV6-4; D gene uncertain. The V gene lost 8 bases and the J gene lost 7 bases, with 5 bases spanning the gap. Germline V CDR1 and CDR2: MRHNA, SNTAGT. The CDR3 is made up of 9 amino acids. The CDR3 DNA reads TGTGCCAGCCTCGGTGGCTACACCTTC. It translates to CASLGGYTF.

The chain employs TRBV5-8 and TRBJ1-1, with D hard to call. The V and J ends lost 1 base and 1 base respectively, with 11 bases between them. Germline V gene lookup returns CDR1 SGHTS and CDR2 YDEGEE. There are 15 residues in the CDR3. The CDR3 DNA sequence: TGTGCCAGCAGCTTGTTTGGTCTAAAGAACACTGAAGCTTTCTTT. Translation: CASSLFGLKNTEAFF.

The chain has TRBV7-9 and TRBJ1-1; D is ambiguous. The CDR3 has 11 residues. V was clipped by 1 base and J by 8 bases, with 5 bases between them. CDR1 and CDR2 from the germline V gene are SEHNR and FQNEAQ (reference sequence). CDR3 protein: CASSLVGEAFF. The CDR3 DNA reads as TGTGCCAGCAGCTTAGTCGGGGAAGCTTTCTTT.

V and J are TRBV7-9 and TRBJ2-5; D might be TRBD2 (5 bases). Germline CDR1 SEHNR, CDR2 FQNEAQ (reference sequence). V lost 1 base and J 3 bases, leaving 12 bases between the germline ends. The CDR3 length is 15 residues. The DNA of the CDR3 is TGTGCCAGCAGCTTAGGTGTACTAGTGGAAGAGACCCAGTACTTC. Protein: CASSLGVLVEETQYF.

With respect to this clone: In the same sample, other DNA sequences code for this CDR3. The chain uses TRBV5-1 and TRBJ2-7; 12 bases line up with TRBD2. V shed 4 bases and J 3 bases; nucleotides not matched to a gene: 5. Per germline, CDR1 SGHRS and CDR2 YFSETQ. There are 15 residues in the CDR3. The CDR3 loop reads CASSPRTSGVYEQYF. In DNA form, the CDR3 reads TGCGCCAGCAGCCCACGGACTAGCGGGGTCTACGAGCAGTACTTC.

The V gene is TRBV6-6, the J gene TRBJ2-1; D remains unclear. The CDR3 totals 13 residues. Germline CDR1 is MNHNY and CDR2 is SVGAGI (reference sequence). With 2 bases removed from V and 5 bases from J, the gap between germline ends came to 7 bases. In nucleotides, the CDR3 is TGTGCCAGCAGTTACGCGGCGAACAATGAGCAGTTCTTC. It encodes CASSYAANNEQFF.

The V and J genes are TRBV11-3 and TRBJ1-1; no clear D. Germline assignment: CDR1 SGHNT and CDR2 YENEEA. The CDR3 runs 14 residues. V was trimmed by 4 bases and J by 0 bases, leaving 9 bases between them. The chain's CDR3 is CASSSAGVNTEAFF. CDR3 nucleotides: TGTGCCAGCAGCTCCGCCGGGGTGAACACTGAAGCTTTCTTT. Full variable domain (missing parts from reference TRBV11-3 and TRBJ1-1): EAGVVQSPRYKIIEKKQPVAFWCNPISGHNTLYWYLQNLGQGPELLIRYENEEAVDDSQLPKDRFSAERLKGVDSTLKIQPAELGDSAVYLCASSSAGVNTEAFFGQGTRLTVV.

In this sample, this clone turned up once. This chain connects TRBV4-2 to TRBJ2-3, with 10 bases that match TRBD1. J lost 2 bases, V lost 4 bases, and 12 bases had no gene match. The germline V gene has CDR1 LGHNA and CDR2 YNFKEQ. This CDR3 contains 18 residues. The CDR3 nucleotides read TGTGCCAGCAGCCCGACTCTCGCCGGGACAGGGGCCACAGATACGCAGTATTTT. Protein: CASSPTLAGTGATDTQYF.

The genes are TRBV6-4 and TRBJ2-1; TRBD2 matches 11 bases. This CDR3 region has 15 residues. Germline loops: CDR1 MRHNA, CDR2 SNTAGT. V lost 5 bases and J lost 4; bases outside the gene matches: 4. The CDR3 is CASSWGLAAYNEQFF. CDR3 bases: TGTGCCAGCAGTTGGGGACTAGCGGCTTACAATGAGCAGTTCTTC.

The V gene is TRBV30, the J gene TRBJ1-5; 10 bases agree with TRBD1. Germline V gene lookup returns CDR1 GTSNPN and CDR2 SVGIG (reference sequence). V gave up 3 bases and J gave up 5 bases; unmatched junction bases: 4. This CDR3 has 14 amino acids. CDR3 in DNA: TGTGCCTGGAGGGGACAGGGGAGGTATCAGCCCCAGCATTTT. It specifies CAWRGQGRYQPQHF. The complete variable domain, with remaining parts taken from reference TRBV30 and TRBJ1-5, reads SQTIHQWPATLVQPVGSPLSLECTVEGTSNPNLYWYRQAAGRGLQLLFYSVGIGQISSEVPQNLSASRPQDRQFILSSKKLLLSDSGFYLCAWRGQGRYQPQHFGDGTRLSIL.

The chain employs TRBV6-1 and TRBJ2-7; no reliable D call. Between the trimmed V and J ends, which lost 3 bases and 7 bases, there was a span of 13 bases. This CDR3 contains 13 residues. CDR1 and CDR2 (germline): MNHNS, SASEGT. The CDR3 protein is CASSEGYSSEQYF. CDR3 bases: TGTGCCAGCAGTGAGGGCTATTCTTCTGAGCAGTACTTC.

This clone was found a few times. The gene calls are TRBV6-1 and TRBJ2-1, with 8 positions matching TRBD2. The junction had 6 bases not matched to a gene; V was cut back by 5 bases and J by 3 bases. The germline CDR1 and CDR2 sequences are MNHNS and SASEGT. The CDR3 contains 15 residues. This CDR3 is CASSRRGEGYNEQFF. The CDR3 DNA sequence: TGTGCCAGCAGTAGGCGGGGGGAGGGCTACAATGAGCAGTTCTTC.

This chain uses TRBV5-1 with TRBJ1-5; D may be TRBD1 (5 bases). CDR1 SGHRS and CDR2 YFSETQ come from the germline V gene. Trimming took 0 bases from V and 2 from J, leaving 6 bases between them. The length of the CDR3 is 14 residues. CDR3 in amino acids: CASSLGGGNQPQHF. Written as DNA, the CDR3 is TGCGCCAGCAGCTTGGGGGGGGGCAATCAGCCCCAGCATTTT.

This clone was recorded once. The rearrangement uses TRBV2 and TRBJ2-3; D perhaps matches TRBD2 (6 bases). The germline V and J ends were trimmed by 8 bases and 0 bases, with 15 bases remaining between them. CDR1 and CDR2 (germline): SNHLY, FYNNEI. This CDR3 is 15 amino acids long. Written as DNA, the CDR3 is TGTGCCAGCGTTAGGGCGGGACGAAGCACAGATACGCAGTATTTT. It translates to CASVRAGRSTDTQYF.